Presented here are 18 T cell receptor beta chains from one specimen sequenced in a study of cytomegalovirus exposure and HLA in healthy donors. Use of 60 Vbeta and 13 Jbeta primers characterized the PCR. Sequenced by immunoSEQ multiplex PCR; TCRdb stores in-frame clones only, minus some. The data show roughly 60,000 clones, and the top ten clones hold about 4%. The sequenced material came from PBMCs. These receptors originate from a woman aged 18-29 years in good health and CMV-seronegative.

The chain uses TRBV7-9 and TRBJ2-7, with a possible D match to TRBD2 (7 bases). Trimming took 5 bases from V and 2 from J, leaving 10 bases between them. Germline V CDR1 and CDR2: SEHNR, FQNEAQ (reference sequence). The CDR3 is made up of 13 amino acids. CDR3 residues: CASSPRGPYEQYF. Written as DNA, the CDR3 is TGTGCCAGCAGCCCGCGGGGGCCCTACGAGCAGTACTTC.

This chain links TRBV2 with TRBJ2-7, with TRBD1 matching 9 bases. The CDR3 runs 15 residues. Germline assignment: CDR1 SNHLY and CDR2 FYNNEI. Germline trimming cut 4 bases from V and 2 bases from J; bases unmatched to any gene: 6. The CDR3 reads CASSAQGAVAYEQYF. CDR3 sequence (DNA): TGTGCCAGCAGTGCACAGGGGGCGGTAGCCTACGAGCAGTACTTC.

The CDR3 here is CASSYRGANTGELFF. CDR3 coding DNA: TGTGCCAGCAGTTATCGGGGGGCCAACACCGGGGAGCTGTTTTTT. J is TRBJ2-2 and V is TRBV6-5; a weak D match, TRBD2 (7 bases). The CDR3 is 15 residues long. With 3 bases removed from V and 2 bases from J, the gap between germline ends came to 10 bases. Germline loops: CDR1 MNHEY, CDR2 SVGAGI.

The V and J genes are TRBV27 and TRBJ2-2; D is possibly TRBD1 (6 bases). The CDR3 length is 14 residues. Trimming took off 0 bases at V and 7 bases at J, with 9 bases between the two ends. Germline V gene data show CDR1 as MNHEY and CDR2 as SMNVEV (reference sequence). DNA for the CDR3: TGTGCCAGCAGTTTATCGTGGGGGCGCGGGGAGCTGTTTTTT. It specifies CASSLSWGRGELFF.

V is TRBV18 and J is TRBJ2-1, with 8 bases aligning to TRBD1. V dropped 4 bases and J dropped 5; count of bases not matched to a gene: 7. CDR1 is KGHSH, CDR2 LQKENI, per germline. The CDR3 covers 15 residues. The CDR3 DNA follows: TGTGCCAGCTCACTACGCGGGACAGGCGACAATGAGCAGTTCTTC. Its protein product is CASSLRGTGDNEQFF.

The chain carries TRBV19 and TRBJ2-7; 12 bases map to TRBD1. J lost 4 bases, V lost 3 bases, and 16 bases had no gene match. The CDR3 extends over 19 amino acids. CDR1 LNHDA and CDR2 SQIVND come from the germline V gene (reference sequence). The CDR3 loop is CASSIAGTGGSLPPYEQYF. CDR3 in DNA: TGTGCCAGTAGTATCGCCGGGACAGGGGGCTCCTTACCCCCGTACGAGCAGTACTTC. Variable domain in full (rest from reference TRBV19 and TRBJ2-7): DGGITQSPKYLFRKEGQNVTLSCEQNLNHDAMYWYRQDPGQGLRLIYYSQIVNDFQKGDIAEGYSVSREKKESFPLTVTSAQKNPTAFYLCASSIAGTGGSLPPYEQYFGPGTRLTVT.

V usage is TRBV6-1 and J usage is TRBJ2-6; tentative D call: TRBD2 (6 bases). The V and J ends lost 7 bases and 1 base respectively, with 11 bases between them. The germline V gene encodes CDR1 MNHNS and CDR2 SASEGT. The CDR3 has 15 residues. DNA for the CDR3: TGTGCCAGCAAACCTCGGGGGTCTGGGGCCAACGTCCTGACTTTC. Protein sequence: CASKPRGSGANVLTF.

The chain joins TRBV5-4 to TRBJ2-7; a weak D match, TRBD1 (6 bases). The CDR3 loop spans 15 amino acids. Germline CDR1 reads SGHNT; CDR2 reads YYREEE (reference sequence). Trimming removed 3 bases at V and 5 bases at J, with 18 bases between. The CDR3 DNA reads as TGTGCCAGCAGCTCTAAACAGGGAAGCGGTCACGAGCAGTACTTC. It yields the protein CASSSKQGSGHEQYF.

The gene calls are TRBV6-5 and TRBJ1-2, with no clear D. The CDR3 extends over 13 amino acids. With 1 base removed from V and 8 bases from J, the gap between germline ends came to 11 bases. Germline CDR1 reads MNHEY; CDR2 reads SVGAGI. CDR3 protein: CASSYWAGGGYTF. For the CDR3, the DNA is TGTGCCAGCAGTTACTGGGCCGGCGGGGGCTACACCTTC.

The V call is TRBV6-5, the J call TRBJ2-5, with 7 bases fitting TRBD2. Trimming at V came to 2 bases and at J to 2 bases, leaving 2 bases not matched to a gene. The germline V gene encodes CDR1 MNHEY and CDR2 SVGAGI. The CDR3 has 14 amino acids. The CDR3 DNA sequence: TGTGCCAGCAGTTACCGGGGGGTGCAAGAGACCCAGTACTTC. The encoded protein is CASSYRGVQETQYF.

The genes are TRBV5-4 and TRBJ2-2, with TRBD2 identical over 8 bases. V lost 4 bases, J lost 7 bases, and 6 bases stayed unmatched. Germline V lookup: CDR1 SGHNT, CDR2 YYREEE (reference sequence). CDR3 size: 14 residues. The CDR3 reads CASSLTSEGGELFF. The CDR3 region has the DNA TGTGCCAGCAGCCTGACTAGCGAGGGCGGGGAGCTGTTTTTT.

The chain combines TRBV18 with TRBJ1-1; D is undetermined. Germline-derived CDR1 and CDR2 are KGHSH and LQKENI. This CDR3 has 13 amino acids. The germline V and J ends were trimmed by 4 bases and 0 bases, with 6 bases remaining between them. Written as DNA, the CDR3 is TGTGCCAGCTCACAACCCATGAACACTGAAGCTTTCTTT. Translating it yields CASSQPMNTEAFF.

The V and J genes are TRBV7-3 and TRBJ2-7; tentatively, D is TRBD2 (7 bases). V gave up 1 base and J gave up 3 bases, with 13 bases separating them. The CDR3 sequence is 15 residues long. Germline lookup yields CDR1 SGHTA and CDR2 FQGTGA. Here the CDR3 DNA reads TGTGCCAGCAGCTTAATGGGGGGGCCAGGCTACGAGCAGTACTTC. Translated: CASSLMGGPGYEQYF.

V usage is TRBV5-6 and J usage is TRBJ2-1, with 10 bases matching TRBD1. The trim removed 5 bases at V and 7 bases at J, leaving 9 bases unmatched. The CDR3 consists of 15 residues. The germline CDR1 and CDR2 sequences are SGHDT and YYEEEE. The CDR3 nucleotides are TGTGCCAGCAGTCGCCGGACAGGGGGTAAAAATGAGCAGTTCTTC. It encodes CASSRRTGGKNEQFF.

The chain employs TRBV13 and TRBJ2-3, with TRBD2 identical over 11 bases. The V segment lost 4 bases and the J segment 3 bases; nucleotides outside the gene matches: 6. Germline loops: CDR1 PRHDT, CDR2 FYEKMQ (reference sequence). CDR3 length: 16 amino acids. The CDR3 nucleotides are TGTGCCAGCAGCTCCCCACTAGCGGGGGTTACAGATACGCAGTATTTT. Translated: CASSSPLAGVTDTQYF.

This chain uses TRBV6-1 with TRBJ1-2; no clear D gene. The V gene's germline CDR1 is MNHNS and CDR2 SASEGT. The CDR3 loop spans 15 amino acids. Trimming removed 3 bases at V and 4 bases at J, with 15 bases between. The CDR3 reads CASSDGSRALYGYTF. The DNA of the CDR3 is TGTGCCAGCAGTGACGGGAGCCGAGCGCTCTATGGCTACACCTTC.

J is TRBJ1-2 and V is TRBV9; TRBD1 matches at 8 bases. The CDR3 totals 13 residues. Losses at the gene ends were 4 bases for V and 6 bases for J; bases not matched to a gene: 5. Per the germline V gene, CDR1 is SGDLS and CDR2 is YYNGEE. CDR3 sequence reads: CASSREQGDGYTF. In DNA, the CDR3 is TGTGCCAGCAGCCGAGAACAGGGGGATGGCTACACCTTC.

The chain uses TRBV10-1 and TRBJ1-5; the D gene is possibly TRBD1 (5 bases). Trimming left V 6 bases short and J 3 bases short, with 9 bases between. Germline V gene lookup returns CDR1 WNHNN and CDR2 SYGVQD (reference sequence). The CDR3 totals 13 residues. This chain's CDR3 is CASSAGLNQPQHF. The CDR3 nucleotides read TGCGCCAGCAGCGCGGGACTCAATCAGCCCCAGCATTTT.